This T cell receptor (beta chain) originates from a study of OX40 agonist ivuxolimab in advanced cancers. With 5 bases removed from V and 4 bases from J, the gap between germline ends came to 14 bases. The CDR3 contains 14 residues. The germline V gene has CDR1 SGHTA and CDR2 FQGNSA. Measured with immunoSEQ multiplex PCR; TCRdb has only the in-frame clones, and not every one. The sample includes tens of thousands of clones, approximately 75% seen only once; the top ten take approximately 0.62%. This clone came up once. The TCR was taken from an adult with an advanced solid tumor such as melanoma, head and neck, liver or kidney cancer. The V gene is TRBV7-2, the J gene TRBJ2-5, with D maybe TRBD1 (5 bases). The specimen was CD4+ or CD8+ T cells sorted from blood, collected in a trial of the OX40 agonist ivuxolimab. The CDR3, as DNA: TGTGCCAGCAGCGTACCAGGGCGTCTAGAGACCCAGTACTTC. Its translation: CASSVPGRLETQYF.